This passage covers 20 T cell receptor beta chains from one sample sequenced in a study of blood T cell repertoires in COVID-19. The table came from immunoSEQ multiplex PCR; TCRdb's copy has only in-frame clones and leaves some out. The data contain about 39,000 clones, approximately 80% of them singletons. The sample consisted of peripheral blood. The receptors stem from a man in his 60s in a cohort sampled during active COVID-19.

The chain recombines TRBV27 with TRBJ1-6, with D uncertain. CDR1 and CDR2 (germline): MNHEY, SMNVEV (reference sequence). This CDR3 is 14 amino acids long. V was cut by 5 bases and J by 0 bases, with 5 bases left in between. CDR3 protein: CASSTSSYNSPLHF. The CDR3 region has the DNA TGTGCCAGCAGTACAAGCTCCTATAATTCACCCCTCCACTTT.

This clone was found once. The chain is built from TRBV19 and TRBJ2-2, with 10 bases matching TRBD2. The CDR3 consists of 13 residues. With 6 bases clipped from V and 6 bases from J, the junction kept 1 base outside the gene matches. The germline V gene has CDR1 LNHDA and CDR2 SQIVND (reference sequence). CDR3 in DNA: TGTGCCAGTAGCCTAGCGGGAGCCGGGGAGCTGTTTTTT. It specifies CASSLAGAGELFF.

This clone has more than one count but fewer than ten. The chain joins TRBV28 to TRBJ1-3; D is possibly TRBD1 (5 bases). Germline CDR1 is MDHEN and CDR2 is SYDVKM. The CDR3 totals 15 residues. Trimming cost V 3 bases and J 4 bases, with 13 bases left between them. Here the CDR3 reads CASSLSQGIGNTIYF. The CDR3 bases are TGTGCCAGCAGTTTGAGTCAGGGAATCGGAAACACCATATATTTT. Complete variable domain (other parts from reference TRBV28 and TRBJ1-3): DVKVTQSSRYLVKRTGEKVFLECVQDMDHENMFWYRQDPGLGLRLIYFSYDVKMKEKGDIPEGYSVSREKKERFSLILESASTNQTSMYLCASSLSQGIGNTIYFGEGSWLTVV.

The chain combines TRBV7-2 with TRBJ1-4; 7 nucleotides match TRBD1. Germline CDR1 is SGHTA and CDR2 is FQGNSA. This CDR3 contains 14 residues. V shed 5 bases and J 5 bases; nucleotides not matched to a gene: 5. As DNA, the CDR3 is TGTGCCAGCAGCAGGGACAGCCTGAATGAAAAACTGTTTTTT. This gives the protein CASSRDSLNEKLFF. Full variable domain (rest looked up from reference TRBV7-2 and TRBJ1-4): GAGVSQSPSNKVTEKGKDVELRCDPISGHTALYWYRQSLGQGLEFLIYFQGNSAPDKSGLPSDRFSAERTGGSVSTLTIQRTQQEDSAVYLCASSRDSLNEKLFFGSGTQLSVL.

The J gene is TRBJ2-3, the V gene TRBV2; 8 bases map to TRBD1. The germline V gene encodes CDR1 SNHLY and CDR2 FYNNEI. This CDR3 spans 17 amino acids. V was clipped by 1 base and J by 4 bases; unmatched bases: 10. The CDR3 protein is CASSEGTQGGYSDTQYF. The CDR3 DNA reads TGTGCCAGCAGTGAAGGAACACAGGGGGGCTATTCAGATACGCAGTATTTT.

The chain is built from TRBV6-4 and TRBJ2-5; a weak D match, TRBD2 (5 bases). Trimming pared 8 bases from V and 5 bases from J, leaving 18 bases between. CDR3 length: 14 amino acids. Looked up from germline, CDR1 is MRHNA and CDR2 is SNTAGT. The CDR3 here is CASVRAREGETQYF. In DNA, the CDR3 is TGTGCCAGCGTAAGGGCCAGAGAGGGCGAGACCCAGTACTTC.

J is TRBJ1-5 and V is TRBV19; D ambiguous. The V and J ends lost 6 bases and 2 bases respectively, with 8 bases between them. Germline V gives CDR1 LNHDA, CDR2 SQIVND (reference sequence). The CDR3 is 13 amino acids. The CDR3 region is CASSLPGNQPQHF. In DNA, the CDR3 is TGTGCCAGTAGCCTTCCGGGCAATCAGCCCCAGCATTTT.

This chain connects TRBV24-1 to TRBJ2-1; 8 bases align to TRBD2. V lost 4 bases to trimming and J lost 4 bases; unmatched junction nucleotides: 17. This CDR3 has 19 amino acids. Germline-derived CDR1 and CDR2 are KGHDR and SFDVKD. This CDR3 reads CATSDKFGREGSFYNEQFF. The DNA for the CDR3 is TGTGCCACCAGTGACAAATTTGGTCGGGAGGGGAGCTTTTACAATGAGCAGTTCTTC.

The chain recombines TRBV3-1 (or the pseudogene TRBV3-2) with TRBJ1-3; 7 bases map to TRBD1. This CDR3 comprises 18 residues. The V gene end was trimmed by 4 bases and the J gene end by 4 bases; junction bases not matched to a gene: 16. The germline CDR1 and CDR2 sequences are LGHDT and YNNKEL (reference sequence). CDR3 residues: CASSRRRARTGDGNTIYF. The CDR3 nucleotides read TGTGCCAGCAGCCGACGCAGGGCTCGTACAGGGGACGGAAACACCATATATTTT.

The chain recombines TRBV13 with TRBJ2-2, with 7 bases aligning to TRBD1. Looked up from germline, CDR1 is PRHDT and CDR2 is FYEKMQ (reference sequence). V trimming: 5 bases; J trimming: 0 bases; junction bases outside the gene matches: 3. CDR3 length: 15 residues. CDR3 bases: TGTGCCAGCAGCCCCGGGACAGCGAACACCGGGGAGCTGTTTTTT. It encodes CASSPGTANTGELFF.

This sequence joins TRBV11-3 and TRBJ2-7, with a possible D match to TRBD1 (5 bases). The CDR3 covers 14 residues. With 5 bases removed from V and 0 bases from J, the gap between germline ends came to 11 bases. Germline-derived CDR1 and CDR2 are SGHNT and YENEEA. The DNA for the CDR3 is TGTGCCAGCAGCCTGGACATCCGCTCCTACGAGCAGTACTTC. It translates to CASSLDIRSYEQYF.

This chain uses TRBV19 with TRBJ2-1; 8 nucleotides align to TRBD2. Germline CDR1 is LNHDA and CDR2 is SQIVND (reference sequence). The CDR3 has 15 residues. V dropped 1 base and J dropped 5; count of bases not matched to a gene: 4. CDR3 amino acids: CASSIAGGPNNEQFF. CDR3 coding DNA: TGTGCCAGTAGTATAGCGGGAGGGCCGAACAATGAGCAGTTCTTC.

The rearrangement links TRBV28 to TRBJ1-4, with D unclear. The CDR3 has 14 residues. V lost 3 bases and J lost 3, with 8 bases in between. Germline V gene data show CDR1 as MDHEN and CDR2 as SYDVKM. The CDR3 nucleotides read TGTGCCAGCAGTTTCGTCCAGTCTAATGAAAAACTGTTTTTT. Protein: CASSFVQSNEKLFF.

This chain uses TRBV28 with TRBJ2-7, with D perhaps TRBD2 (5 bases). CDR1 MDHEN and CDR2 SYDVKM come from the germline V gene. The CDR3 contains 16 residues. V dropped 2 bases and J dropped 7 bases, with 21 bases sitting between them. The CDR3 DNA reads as TGTGCCAGCAGTTTACTCGGACGGGTAGCGACTGGAGAGCAGTACTTC. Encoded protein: CASSLLGRVATGEQYF.

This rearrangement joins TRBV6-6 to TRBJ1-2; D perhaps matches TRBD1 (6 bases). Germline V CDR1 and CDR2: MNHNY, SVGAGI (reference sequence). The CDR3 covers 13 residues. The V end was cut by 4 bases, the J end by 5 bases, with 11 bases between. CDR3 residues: CASSSTGLYGYTF. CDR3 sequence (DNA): TGTGCCAGCAGTTCCACAGGGTTGTATGGCTACACCTTC.

This chain's CDR3 is CSATGTGGKKTEAFF. In DNA, the CDR3 is TGCAGCGCAACCGGGACAGGGGGCAAAAAGACTGAAGCTTTCTTT. The chain is built from TRBV29-1 and TRBJ1-1, with 12 bases matching TRBD1. Per germline, CDR1 SQVTM and CDR2 ANQGSEA. V was pared by 7 bases and J by 5 bases, with 11 bases of the junction left unmatched. The CDR3 spans 15 residues.

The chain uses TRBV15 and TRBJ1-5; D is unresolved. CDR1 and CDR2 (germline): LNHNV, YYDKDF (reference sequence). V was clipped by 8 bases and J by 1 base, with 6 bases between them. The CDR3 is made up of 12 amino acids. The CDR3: CATGGSNQPQHF. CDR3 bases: TGTGCCACCGGCGGGAGCAATCAGCCCCAGCATTTT.

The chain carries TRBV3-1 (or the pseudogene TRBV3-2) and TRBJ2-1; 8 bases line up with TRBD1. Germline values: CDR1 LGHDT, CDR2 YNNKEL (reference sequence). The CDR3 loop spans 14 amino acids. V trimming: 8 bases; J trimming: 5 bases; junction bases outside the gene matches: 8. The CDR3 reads CASARTGSNNEQFF. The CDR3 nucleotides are TGTGCCAGCGCCCGGACAGGGTCTAACAATGAGCAGTTCTTC.

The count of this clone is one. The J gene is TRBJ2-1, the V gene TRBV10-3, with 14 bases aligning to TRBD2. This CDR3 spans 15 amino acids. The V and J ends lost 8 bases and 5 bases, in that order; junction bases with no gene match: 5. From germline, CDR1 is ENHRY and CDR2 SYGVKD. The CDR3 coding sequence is TGTGCCATCGGGACTAGCGGGAGCAGGAACAATGAGCAGTTCTTC. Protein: CAIGTSGSRNNEQFF.

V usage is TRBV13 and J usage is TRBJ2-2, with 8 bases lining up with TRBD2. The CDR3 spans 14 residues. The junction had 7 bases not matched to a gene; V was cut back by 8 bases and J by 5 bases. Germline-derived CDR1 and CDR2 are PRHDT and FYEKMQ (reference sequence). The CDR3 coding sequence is TGTGCCAGCGCTAAGCGGGAGACTACCGGGGAGCTGTTTTTT. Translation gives CASAKRETTGELFF.